A selection of T cell receptor beta chains follows, all from one sample in a study of blood T cell repertoires in COVID-19. Profiled with immunoSEQ multiplex PCR; TCRdb holds only in-frame clones, not every one. The table lists around 130,000 clones, about 87% of them singletons. Sequenced: peripheral blood. These receptors came from a human donor with COVID-19, enrolled during active disease. The donor label of this sample is uncertain. Each CDR3 is given with its conserved first and last residue. Fields, in order: J gene, V gene, D gene, clone size, CDR3 protein, CDR3 DNA. The D gene is left open where the match is weak. For some rows the clone size is stated as once, few or many, or as a class when expanded; others skip it.

TRBJ2-5 TRBV25-1 TRBD1 once CASGDRGSRETQYF TGTGCCAGCGGAGACAGGGGGTCTCGGGAGACCCAGTACTTC
TRBJ1-2 TRBV7-8 NA NA CASSLAPGQGYTF TGTGCCAGCAGCTTAGCGCCAGGGCAAGGCTACACCTTC
TRBJ1-3 TRBV5-1 TRBD1 NA CASSSGTGGNAIYF TGCGCCAGCAGTTCCGGGACAGGGGGAAACGCCATATATTTT
TRBJ1-4 TRBV11-3 NA NA CASSLGRGTNEKLFF TGTGCCAGCAGCTTAGGAAGGGGAACTAATGAAAAACTGTTTTTT
TRBJ2-7 TRBV12-5 NA NA CASGLGRQVAEQYF TGTGCTAGTGGTTTGGGACGACAGGTGGCTGAGCAGTACTTC
TRBJ2-1 TRBV6-1 NA NA CASSEAAGSGYNEQFF TGTGCCAGCAGTGAAGCTGCGGGATCCGGGTACAATGAGCAGTTCTTC
TRBJ1-2 TRBV7-8 TRBD1 NA CASSLGRAGQGENYGYTF TGTGCCAGCAGCTTAGGTCGGGCGGGACAGGGTGAGAACTATGGCTACACCTTC
TRBJ2-7 TRBV3-1/TRBV3-2 TRBD1 NA CASSQGYRGSSYEQYF TGTGCCAGCAGCCAAGGGTACAGGGGGAGCTCCTACGAGCAGTACTTC
TRBJ2-7 TRBV6-5 TRBD1 NA CASRGQGGSYEQYF TGTGCCAGCAGGGGACAGGGTGGGTCCTACGAGCAGTACTTC
TRBJ1-2 TRBV2 NA NA CASSPGLNLYGYTF TGTGCCAGCAGCCCGGGACTCAACCTCTATGGCTACACCTTC
TRBJ2-7 TRBV4-1 TRBD2 once CASSQDPALAGLAGGPSYEQYF TGCGCCAGCAGCCAAGATCCGGCTTTGGCGGGACTAGCGGGAGGCCCCTCCTACGAGCAGTACTTC
TRBJ1-6 TRBV23-1 TRBD1 NA CASSQDRENSPLHF TGCGCCAGCAGTCAGGACAGGGAGAATTCACCCCTCCACTTT
TRBJ2-5 TRBV2 NA NA CASSSLSGQETQYF TGTGCCAGCAGTTCGCTTAGCGGCCAAGAGACCCAGTACTTC
TRBJ2-1 TRBV4-1 TRBD2 NA CASSQLAGVGKYNEQFF TGCGCCAGCAGCCAACTAGCGGGAGTAGGGAAGTACAATGAGCAGTTCTTC
TRBJ2-3 TRBV6-4 NA NA CASSEGATSTDTQYF TGTGCCAGCAGTGAGGGCGCAACAAGCACAGATACGCAGTATTTT
TRBJ1-1 TRBV11-3 NA NA CASSLDRAEAFF TGTGCCAGCAGCTTAGACAGGGCTGAAGCTTTCTTT
TRBJ1-1 TRBV5-1 NA NA CASSFSGEAEAFF TGCGCCAGCAGCTTCTCAGGGGAAGCTGAAGCTTTCTTT
TRBJ1-2 TRBV30 NA NA CAWRPGGGGYTF TGTGCCTGGAGGCCCGGGGGGGGTGGCTACACCTTC
TRBJ1-4 TRBV28 TRBD1 NA CASSLERGGAVEKLFF TGTGCCAGCAGTTTGGAGCGAGGGGGCGCGGTTGAAAAACTGTTTTTT
TRBJ2-3 TRBV5-4 TRBD2 NA CASSKGLAGGTDTQYF TGTGCCAGCAGCAAGGGACTAGCGGGAGGCACAGATACGCAGTATTTT
TRBJ1-2 TRBV7-8 TRBD1 NA CASSRSRDRGYGYTF TGTGCCAGCAGCCGATCCCGGGACAGGGGCTATGGCTACACCTTC
TRBJ1-3 TRBV25-1 TRBD1 NA CASSEGPQGEGNTIYF TGTGCCAGCAGTGAGGGGCCCCAGGGGGAAGGAAACACCATATATTTT
TRBJ2-7 TRBV11-2 TRBD1 NA CASSLAQGRPYEQYF TGTGCCAGCAGCCTTGCACAGGGGAGACCCTACGAGCAGTACTTC
TRBJ2-5 TRBV2 NA many CASKRETETQYF TGTGCCAGCAAGAGGGAGACAGAGACCCAGTACTTC
TRBJ1-6 TRBV5-1 NA NA CASSRNSYPDNSPLHF TGCGCCAGCAGCAGAAACAGCTATCCTGATAATTCACCCCTCCACTTT
TRBJ2-3 TRBV28 TRBD1 NA CASSYGQGTDTQYF TGTGCCAGCAGTTACGGACAGGGGACAGATACGCAGTATTTT
TRBJ2-7 TRBV7-9 TRBD1 NA CASSGGQVAYEQYF TGTGCCAGCAGCGGCGGACAGGTAGCCTACGAGCAGTACTTC
TRBJ2-6 TRBV2 NA NA CASRSQAGANVLTF TGTGCCAGCAGGTCACAAGCGGGGGCCAACGTCCTGACTTTC
TRBJ2-1 TRBV19 TRBD1 NA CASSIPGQKDEQFF TGTGCCAGTAGTATCCCGGGACAGAAGGATGAGCAGTTCTTC
TRBJ1-2 TRBV6-2/TRBV6-3 TRBD1 NA CASSYSGSGTGSGYTF TGTGCCAGCAGTTACTCGGGTTCCGGGACAGGGAGTGGCTACACCTTC
TRBJ1-1 TRBV3-1/TRBV3-2 TRBD1 NA CASSQEGGTGYTEAFF TGTGCCAGCAGCCAAGAAGGGGGGACAGGGTACACTGAAGCTTTCTTT
TRBJ1-5 TRBV6-1 NA NA CASSEAGGNQPQHF TGTGCCAGCAGTGAAGCAGGGGGCAATCAGCCCCAGCATTTT
TRBJ2-1 TRBV5-4 NA NA CASSPLSYNEQFF TGTGCCAGCAGCCCCCTCTCCTACAATGAGCAGTTCTTC
TRBJ1-2 TRBV29-1 NA NA CSVELARGSYGYTF TGCAGCGTTGAACTTGCAAGAGGATCCTATGGCTACACCTTC
TRBJ2-7 TRBV12-3/TRBV12-4 NA few CASSSAYEQYF TGTGCCAGCAGTTCCGCCTACGAGCAGTACTTC
TRBJ2-5 TRBV20-1 TRBD2 NA CSARDVAGMDF TGCAGTGCTAGAGACGTAGCGGGGATGGACTTC
TRBJ1-2 TRBV28 NA NA CASSPGQGPINYGYTF TGTGCCAGCAGCCCCGGGCAGGGCCCCATTAACTATGGCTACACCTTC
TRBJ2-1 TRBV25-1 TRBD1 NA CASSESGQRVKQFF TGTGCCAGCAGTGAATCGGGACAGCGTGTTAAGCAGTTCTTC
TRBJ1-5 TRBV12-5 TRBD1 NA CASGLGQGGINQPQHF TGTGCTAGTGGTTTGGGACAGGGGGGAATCAATCAGCCCCAGCATTTT
TRBJ2-1 TRBV27 NA NA CASSRQSSYNEQFF TGTGCCAGCAGCAGACAGAGCTCCTACAATGAGCAGTTCTTC
TRBJ1-4 TRBV12-3/TRBV12-4 NA NA CASSLGAAEKLFF TGTGCCAGCTCCCTTGGGGCGGCTGAAAAACTGTTTTTT
TRBJ2-1 TRBV29-1 TRBD2 few CSVRTSGYAYNEQFF TGCAGCGTGAGGACTAGTGGATATGCCTACAATGAGCAGTTCTTC
TRBJ1-3 TRBV6-5 TRBD1 NA CASSYIQGERNTIYF TGTGCCAGCAGTTACATTCAGGGGGAAAGAAACACCATATATTTT
TRBJ1-2 TRBV5-4 NA NA CASSRSGREDGYTF TGTGCCAGCAGCCGCTCGGGGAGGGAGGATGGCTACACCTTC
TRBJ1-6 TRBV9 NA NA CASSGPLNSPLHF TGTGCCAGCAGCGGGCCGTTGAATTCACCCCTCCACTTT
TRBJ2-2 TRBV9 NA once CASSVQGVNTGELFF TGTGCCAGCAGCGTACAGGGCGTAAACACCGGGGAGCTGTTTTTT
TRBJ1-2 TRBV10-2 NA NA CASSESITGRGYGYTF TGCGCCAGCAGTGAGTCGATTACGGGACGGGGGTATGGCTACACCTTC
TRBJ2-1 TRBV10-3 TRBD2 NA CAISGTRFLNEQFF TGTGCCATCAGTGGGACTAGATTCCTCAATGAGCAGTTCTTC
TRBJ1-1 TRBV9 NA once CASNPGTLNTEAFF TGTGCCAGCAACCCCGGGACACTGAACACTGAAGCTTTCTTT
TRBJ2-1 TRBV3-1/TRBV3-2 NA NA CASSQRGEQFF TGTGCCAGCAGCCAACGGGGTGAGCAGTTCTTC
TRBJ1-1 TRBV30 NA NA CAWGGASEAFF TGTGCCTGGGGGGGGGCTTCTGAAGCTTTCTTT
TRBJ1-3 TRBV12-3/TRBV12-4 NA NA CASNLERNTIYF TGTGCCAGCAACCTGGAGAGAAACACCATATATTTT